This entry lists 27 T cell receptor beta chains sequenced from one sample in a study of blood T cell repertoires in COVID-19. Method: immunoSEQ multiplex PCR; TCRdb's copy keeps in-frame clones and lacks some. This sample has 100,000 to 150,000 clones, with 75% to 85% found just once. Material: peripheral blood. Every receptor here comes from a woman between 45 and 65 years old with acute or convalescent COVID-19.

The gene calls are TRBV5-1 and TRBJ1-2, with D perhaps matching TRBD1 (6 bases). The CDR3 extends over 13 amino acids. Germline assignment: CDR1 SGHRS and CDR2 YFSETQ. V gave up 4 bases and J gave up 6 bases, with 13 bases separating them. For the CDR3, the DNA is TGCGCCAGCAGCCCGGACAGCCAAGATGGCTACACCTTC. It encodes CASSPDSQDGYTF. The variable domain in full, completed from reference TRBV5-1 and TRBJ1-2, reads KAGVTQTPRYLIKTRGQQVTLSCSPISGHRSVSWYQQTPGQGLQFLFEYFSETQRNKGNFPGRFSGRQFSNSRSEMNVSTLELGDSALYLCASSPDSQDGYTFGSGTRLTVV.

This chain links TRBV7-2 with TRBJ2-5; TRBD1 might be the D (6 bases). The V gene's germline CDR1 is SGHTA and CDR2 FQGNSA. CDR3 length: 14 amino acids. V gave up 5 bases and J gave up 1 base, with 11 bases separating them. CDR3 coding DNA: TGTGCCAGCAGCCAAACAGGGAGCCAAGAGACCCAGTACTTC. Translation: CASSQTGSQETQYF. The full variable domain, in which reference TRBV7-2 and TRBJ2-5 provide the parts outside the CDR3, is GAGVSQSPSNKVTEKGKDVELRCDPISGHTALYWYRQSLGQGLEFLIYFQGNSAPDKSGLPSDRFSAERTGGSVSTLTIQRTQQEDSAVYLCASSQTGSQETQYFGPGTRLLVL.

The DNA for the CDR3 is TGTGCCAGCAGTATTAGCGGGAGCTCCTACGAGCAGTACTTC. The encoded protein is CASSISGSSYEQYF. V gene TRBV28 combines with J gene TRBJ2-7; 9 bases agree with TRBD2. Germline loops: CDR1 MDHEN, CDR2 SYDVKM. With 5 bases clipped from V and 0 bases from J, the junction kept 2 bases outside the gene matches. The CDR3 extends over 14 amino acids. Full variable domain (missing parts from reference TRBV28 and TRBJ2-7): DVKVTQSSRYLVKRTGEKVFLECVQDMDHENMFWYRQDPGLGLRLIYFSYDVKMKEKGDIPEGYSVSREKKERFSLILESASTNQTSMYLCASSISGSSYEQYFGPGTRLTVT.

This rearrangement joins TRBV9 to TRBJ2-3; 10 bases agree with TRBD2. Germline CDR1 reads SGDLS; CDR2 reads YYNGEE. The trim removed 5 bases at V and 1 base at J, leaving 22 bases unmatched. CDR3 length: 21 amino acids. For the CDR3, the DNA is TGTGCCAGCAGACCACCTGGGGTAATCAGCGGGAGGGAGCGGGGCACAGATACGCAGTATTTT. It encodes CASRPPGVISGRERGTDTQYF. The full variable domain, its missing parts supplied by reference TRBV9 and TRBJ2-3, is DSGVTQTPKHLITATGQRVTLRCSPRSGDLSVYWYQQSLDQGLQFLIQYYNGEERAKGNILERFSAQQFPDLHSELNLSSLELGDSALYFCASRPPGVISGRERGTDTQYFGPGTRLTVL.

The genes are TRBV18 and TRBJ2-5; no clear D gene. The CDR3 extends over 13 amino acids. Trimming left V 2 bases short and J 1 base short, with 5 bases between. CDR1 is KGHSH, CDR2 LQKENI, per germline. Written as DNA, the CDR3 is TGTGCCAGCTCACCAGTCAGCCAAGAGACCCAGTACTTC. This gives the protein CASSPVSQETQYF. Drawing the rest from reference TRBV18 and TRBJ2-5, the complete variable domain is NAGVMQNPRHLVRRRGQEARLRCSPMKGHSHVYWYRQLPEEGLKFMVYLQKENIIDESGMPKERFSAEFPKEGPSILRIQQVVRGDSAAYFCASSPVSQETQYFGPGTRLLVL.

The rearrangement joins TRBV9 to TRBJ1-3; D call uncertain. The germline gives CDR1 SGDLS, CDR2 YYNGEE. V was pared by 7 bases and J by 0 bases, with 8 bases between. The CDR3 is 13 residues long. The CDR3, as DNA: TGTGCCAGCTTGGCGGGCTCTGGAAACACCATATATTTT. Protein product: CASLAGSGNTIYF.

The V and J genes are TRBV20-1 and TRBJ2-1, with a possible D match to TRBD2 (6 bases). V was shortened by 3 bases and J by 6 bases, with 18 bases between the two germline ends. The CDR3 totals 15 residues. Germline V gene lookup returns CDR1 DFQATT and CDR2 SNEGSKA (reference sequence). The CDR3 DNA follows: TGCAGTGCTAGTCCCACTAGCAGGGATGCCAATGAGCAGTTCTTC. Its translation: CSASPTSRDANEQFF.

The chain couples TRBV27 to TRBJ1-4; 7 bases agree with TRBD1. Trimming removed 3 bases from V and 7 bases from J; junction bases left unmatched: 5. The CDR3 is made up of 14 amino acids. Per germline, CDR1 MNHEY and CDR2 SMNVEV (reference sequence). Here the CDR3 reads CASSLTGYGEKLFF. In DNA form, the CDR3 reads TGTGCCAGCAGTTTGACAGGGTACGGTGAAAAACTGTTTTTT.

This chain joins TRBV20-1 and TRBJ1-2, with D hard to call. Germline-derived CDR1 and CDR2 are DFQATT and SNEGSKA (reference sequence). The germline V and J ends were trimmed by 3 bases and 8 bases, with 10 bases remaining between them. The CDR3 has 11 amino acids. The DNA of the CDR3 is TGCAGTGCTAGGAGGCCTAAGGGCTACACCTTC. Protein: CSARRPKGYTF.

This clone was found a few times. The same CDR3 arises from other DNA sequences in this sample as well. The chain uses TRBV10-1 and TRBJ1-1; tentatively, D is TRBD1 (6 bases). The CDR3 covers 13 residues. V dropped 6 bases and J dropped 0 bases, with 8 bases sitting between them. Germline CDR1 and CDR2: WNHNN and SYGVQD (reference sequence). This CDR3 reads CASRGQLNTEAFF. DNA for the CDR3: TGCGCCAGCAGGGGACAATTGAACACTGAAGCTTTCTTT.

The CDR3 DNA reads TGCGCCAGCAGCTCCCCGGGACAGCAAGAGACCCAGTACTTC. Its protein product is CASSSPGQQETQYF. The gene calls are TRBV5-1 and TRBJ2-5, with 7 bases identical to TRBD1. In germline, CDR1 is SGHRS, CDR2 YFSETQ. Germline trimming cut 3 bases from V and 2 bases from J; bases unmatched to any gene: 4. CDR3 length: 14 residues.

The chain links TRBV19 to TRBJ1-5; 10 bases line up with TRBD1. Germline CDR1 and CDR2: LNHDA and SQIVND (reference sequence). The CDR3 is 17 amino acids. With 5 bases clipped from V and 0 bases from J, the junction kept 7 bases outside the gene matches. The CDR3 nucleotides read TGTGCCAGTAGTTCGAGAGGGGACAGGGGTAGCAATCAGCCCCAGCATTTT. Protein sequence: CASSSRGDRGSNQPQHF.

The CDR3 sequence is CASSFQGAETQYF. In nucleotides, the CDR3 is TGCGCCAGCAGCTTCCAGGGTGCAGAGACCCAGTACTTC. The rearrangement uses TRBV5-1 and TRBJ2-5, with D maybe TRBD1 (5 bases). The length of the CDR3 is 13 residues. In germline, CDR1 is SGHRS, CDR2 YFSETQ. V was shortened by 2 bases and J by 4 bases, with 9 bases between the two germline ends.

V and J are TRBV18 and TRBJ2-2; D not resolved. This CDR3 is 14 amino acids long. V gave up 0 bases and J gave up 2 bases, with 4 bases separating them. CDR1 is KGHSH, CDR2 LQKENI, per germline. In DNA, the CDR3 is TGTGCCAGCTCACCACCTTTAAACACCGGGGAGCTGTTTTTT. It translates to CASSPPLNTGELFF. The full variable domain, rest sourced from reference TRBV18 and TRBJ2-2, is NAGVMQNPRHLVRRRGQEARLRCSPMKGHSHVYWYRQLPEEGLKFMVYLQKENIIDESGMPKERFSAEFPKEGPSILRIQQVVRGDSAAYFCASSPPLNTGELFFGEGSRLTVL.

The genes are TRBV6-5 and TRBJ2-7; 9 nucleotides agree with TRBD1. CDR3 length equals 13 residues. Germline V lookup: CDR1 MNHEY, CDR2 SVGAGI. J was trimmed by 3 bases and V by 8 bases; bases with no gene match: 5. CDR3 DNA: TGTGCCAGCCGGGACAGGGAGGTCTACGAGCAGTACTTC. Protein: CASRDREVYEQYF.

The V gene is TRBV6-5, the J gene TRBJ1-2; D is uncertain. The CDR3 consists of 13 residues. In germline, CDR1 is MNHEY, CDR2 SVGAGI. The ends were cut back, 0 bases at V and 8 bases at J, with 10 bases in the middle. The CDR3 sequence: CASSYSEARGYTF. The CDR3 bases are TGTGCCAGCAGTTACTCGGAGGCACGGGGCTACACCTTC.

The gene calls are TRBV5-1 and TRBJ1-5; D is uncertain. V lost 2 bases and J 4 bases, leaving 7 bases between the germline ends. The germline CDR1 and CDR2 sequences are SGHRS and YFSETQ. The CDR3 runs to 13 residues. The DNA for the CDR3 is TGCGCCAGCAGCTTTTGGCCAAATCAGCCCCAGCATTTT. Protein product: CASSFWPNQPQHF.

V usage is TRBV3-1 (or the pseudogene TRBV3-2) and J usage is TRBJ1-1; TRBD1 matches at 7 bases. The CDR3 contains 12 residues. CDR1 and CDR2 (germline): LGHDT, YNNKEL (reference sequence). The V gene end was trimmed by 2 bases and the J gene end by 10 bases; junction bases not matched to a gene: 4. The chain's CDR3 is CASSQRDSIAFF. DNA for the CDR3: TGTGCCAGCAGCCAAAGGGACAGTATAGCTTTCTTT.

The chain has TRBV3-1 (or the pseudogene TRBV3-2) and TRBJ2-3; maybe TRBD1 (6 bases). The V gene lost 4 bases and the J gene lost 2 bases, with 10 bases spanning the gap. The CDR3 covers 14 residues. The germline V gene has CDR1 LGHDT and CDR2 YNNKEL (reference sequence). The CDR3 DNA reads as TGTGCCAGCAGCCTGGGACACGTCACAGATACGCAGTATTTT. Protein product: CASSLGHVTDTQYF.

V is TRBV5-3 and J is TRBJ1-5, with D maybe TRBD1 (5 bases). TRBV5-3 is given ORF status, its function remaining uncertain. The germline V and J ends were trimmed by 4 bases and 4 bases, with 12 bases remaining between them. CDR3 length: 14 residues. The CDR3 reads CARSRAGKNQPQHF. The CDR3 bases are TGTGCCAGAAGCAGGGCAGGGAAAAATCAGCCCCAGCATTTT.

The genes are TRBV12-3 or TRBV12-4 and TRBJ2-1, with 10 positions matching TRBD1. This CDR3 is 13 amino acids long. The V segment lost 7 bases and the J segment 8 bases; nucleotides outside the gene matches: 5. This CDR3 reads CASKGQGVHEQFF. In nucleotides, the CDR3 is TGTGCCAGCAAAGGACAGGGGGTACATGAGCAGTTCTTC.

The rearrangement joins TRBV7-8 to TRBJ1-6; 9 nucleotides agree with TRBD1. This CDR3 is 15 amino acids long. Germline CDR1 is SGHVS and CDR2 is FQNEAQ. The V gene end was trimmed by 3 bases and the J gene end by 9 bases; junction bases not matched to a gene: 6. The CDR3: CASSFGQGIASPLHF. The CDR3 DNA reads TGTGCCAGCAGCTTCGGACAGGGGATCGCTTCACCCCTCCACTTT.

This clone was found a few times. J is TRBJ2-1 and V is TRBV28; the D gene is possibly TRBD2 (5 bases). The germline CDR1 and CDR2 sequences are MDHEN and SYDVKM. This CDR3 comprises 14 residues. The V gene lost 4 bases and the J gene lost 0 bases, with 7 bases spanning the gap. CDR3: CASSSGSSYNEQFF. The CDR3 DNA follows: TGTGCCAGCAGTTCGGGGAGCTCCTACAATGAGCAGTTCTTC. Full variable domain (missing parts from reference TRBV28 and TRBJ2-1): DVKVTQSSRYLVKRTGEKVFLECVQDMDHENMFWYRQDPGLGLRLIYFSYDVKMKEKGDIPEGYSVSREKKERFSLILESASTNQTSMYLCASSSGSSYNEQFFGPGTRLTVL.

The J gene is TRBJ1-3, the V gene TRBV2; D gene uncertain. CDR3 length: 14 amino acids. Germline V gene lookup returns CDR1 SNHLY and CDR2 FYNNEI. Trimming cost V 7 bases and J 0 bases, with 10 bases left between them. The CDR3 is CASTLAGSGNTIYF. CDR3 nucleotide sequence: TGTGCCAGCACCCTGGCTGGCTCTGGAAACACCATATATTTT.

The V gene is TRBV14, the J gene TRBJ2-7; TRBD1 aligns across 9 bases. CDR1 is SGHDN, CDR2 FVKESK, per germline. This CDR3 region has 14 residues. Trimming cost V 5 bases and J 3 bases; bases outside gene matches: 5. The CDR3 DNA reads TGTGCCAGCAGCGAGCGGGACAGGGTCTACGAGCAGTACTTC. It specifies CASSERDRVYEQYF.

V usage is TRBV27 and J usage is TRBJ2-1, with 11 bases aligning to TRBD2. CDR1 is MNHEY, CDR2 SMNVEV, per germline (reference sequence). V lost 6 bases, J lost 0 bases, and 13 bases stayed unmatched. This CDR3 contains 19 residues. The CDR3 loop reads CASRILIAGGADSYNEQFF. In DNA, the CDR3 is TGTGCCAGCAGAATATTGATAGCGGGAGGGGCCGACTCCTACAATGAGCAGTTCTTC.

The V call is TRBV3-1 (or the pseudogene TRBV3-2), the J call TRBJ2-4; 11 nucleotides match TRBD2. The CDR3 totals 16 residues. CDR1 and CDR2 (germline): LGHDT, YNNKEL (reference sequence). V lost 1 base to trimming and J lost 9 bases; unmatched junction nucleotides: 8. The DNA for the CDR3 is TGTGCCAGCAGCCAAGCGGGTAGCGGGAGGGACAGCATTCAGTACTTC. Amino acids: CASSQAGSGRDSIQYF.